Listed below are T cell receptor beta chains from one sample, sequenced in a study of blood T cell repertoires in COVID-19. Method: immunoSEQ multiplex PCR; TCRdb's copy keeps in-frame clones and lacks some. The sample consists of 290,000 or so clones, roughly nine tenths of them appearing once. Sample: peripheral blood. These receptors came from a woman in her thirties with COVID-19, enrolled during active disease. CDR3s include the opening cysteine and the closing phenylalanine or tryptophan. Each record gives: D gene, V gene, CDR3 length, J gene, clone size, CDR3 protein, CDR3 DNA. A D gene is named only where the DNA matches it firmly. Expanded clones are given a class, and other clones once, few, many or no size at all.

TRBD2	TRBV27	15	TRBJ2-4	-	CASSSPGLGENIQYF	TGTGCCAGCAGTTCCCCCGGACTAGGGGAAAACATTCAGTACTTC
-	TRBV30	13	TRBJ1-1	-	CAWSVGVGTEAFF	TGTGCCTGGAGTGTCGGGGTTGGAACTGAAGCTTTCTTT
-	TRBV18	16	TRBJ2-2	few	CASSRPLRKSTGELFF	TGTGCCAGCTCCCGGCCCTTGAGGAAATCCACCGGGGAGCTGTTTTTT
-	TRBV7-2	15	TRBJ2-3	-	CASSSSRAGTDTQYF	TGTGCCAGCAGCTCCTCGAGGGCTGGCACAGATACGCAGTATTTT
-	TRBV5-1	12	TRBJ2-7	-	CASSLDRNEQYF	TGCGCCAGCAGCCTCGACAGAAACGAGCAGTACTTC
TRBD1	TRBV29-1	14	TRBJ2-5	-	CSVQRGQYQETQYF	TGCAGCGTCCAAAGGGGACAGTACCAAGAGACCCAGTACTTC
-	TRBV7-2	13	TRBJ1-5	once	CASSLAVNQPQHF	TGTGCCAGCAGCTTAGCCGTGAATCAGCCCCAGCATTTT
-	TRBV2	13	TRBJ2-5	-	CASERTEQETQYF	TGTGCCAGCGAGAGAACGGAGCAAGAGACCCAGTACTTC
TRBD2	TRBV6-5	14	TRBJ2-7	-	CASSQLAGLGEQYF	TGTGCCAGCAGTCAGCTAGCGGGACTAGGGGAGCAGTACTTC
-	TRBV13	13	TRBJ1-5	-	CASSYTRNQPQHF	TGTGCCAGCAGTTATACAAGAAATCAGCCCCAGCATTTT
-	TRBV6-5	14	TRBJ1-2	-	CASSYSGLPYGYTF	TGTGCCAGCAGTTACTCAGGACTGCCCTATGGCTACACCTTC
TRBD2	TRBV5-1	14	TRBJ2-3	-	CASSRLAGVATQYF	TGCGCCAGCAGCCGTCTAGCGGGAGTAGCTACGCAGTATTTT
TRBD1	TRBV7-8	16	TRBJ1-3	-	CASTRTGGTSGNTIYF	TGTGCCAGCACCCGGACAGGGGGTACCTCTGGAAACACCATATATTTT
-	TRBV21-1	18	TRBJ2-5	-	CASSKKEAGTASQETQYF	TGTGCCAGCAGCAAAAAGGAAGCCGGGACAGCGTCACAAGAGACCCAGTACTTC
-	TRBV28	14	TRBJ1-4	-	CASSLTARNEKLFF	TGTGCCAGCAGTTTGACAGCCCGGAATGAAAAACTGTTTTTT
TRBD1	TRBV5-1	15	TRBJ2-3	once	CASRMGQGITDTQYF	TGCGCCAGCAGGATGGGACAGGGGATCACAGATACGCAGTATTTT
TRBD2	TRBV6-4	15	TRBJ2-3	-	CASSATSGNADTQYF	TGTGCCAGCAGTGCGACTAGCGGGAATGCAGATACGCAGTATTTT
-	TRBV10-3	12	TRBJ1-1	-	CAISGPGTEAFF	TGTGCCATCAGTGGACCGGGTACTGAAGCTTTCTTT
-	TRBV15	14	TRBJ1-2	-	CATSRSLTLRGYTF	TGTGCCACCAGCAGAAGCCTGACACTGAGAGGCTACACCTTC
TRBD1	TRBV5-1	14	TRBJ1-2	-	CASSPGTDNYGYTF	TGCGCCAGCAGCCCCGGGACAGATAACTATGGCTACACCTTC
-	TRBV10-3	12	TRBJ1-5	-	CATRDIAGPQHF	TGTGCCACCCGGGACATCGCCGGGCCCCAGCATTTT
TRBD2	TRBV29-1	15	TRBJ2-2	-	CSVSGTSGFTGELFF	TGCAGCGTATCCGGGACTAGCGGTTTCACCGGGGAGCTGTTTTTT
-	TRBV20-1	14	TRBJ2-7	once	CSASLSGLNYEQYF	TGCAGTGCTAGTCTCAGCGGACTCAACTACGAGCAGTACTTC
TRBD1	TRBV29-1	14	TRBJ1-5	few	CSVGGDRDNQPQHF	TGCAGCGTCGGTGGGGACAGAGACAATCAGCCCCAGCATTTT
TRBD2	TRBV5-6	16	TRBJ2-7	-	CASSPEGSGSAHEQYF	TGTGCCAGCAGCCCGGAGGGAAGCGGGAGCGCCCACGAGCAGTACTTC
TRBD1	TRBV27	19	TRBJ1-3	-	CASSLCVGGDRGLRNTIYF	TGTGCCAGCAGTTTATGCGTAGGGGGTGACAGGGGGCTTCGGAACACCATATATTTT
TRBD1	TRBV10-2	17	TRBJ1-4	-	CASSDPPLTGKNEKLFF	TGCGCCAGCAGTGATCCCCCCTTGACAGGGAAAAATGAAAAACTGTTTTTT
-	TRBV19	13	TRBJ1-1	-	CASSTTMNTEAFF	TGTGCCAGTAGTACAACTATGAACACTGAAGCTTTCTTT
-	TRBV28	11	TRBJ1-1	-	CASSDHSEAFF	TGTGCCAGCAGTGATCACAGTGAAGCTTTCTTT
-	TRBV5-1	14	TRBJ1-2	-	CASRIVYRRDGYTF	TGCGCCAGCAGGATCGTATACAGAAGAGATGGCTACACCTTC
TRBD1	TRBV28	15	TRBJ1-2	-	CASSLGTGKLKGYTF	TGTGCCAGCAGTTTAGGGACAGGGAAACTAAAAGGCTACACCTTC